Listed below are T cell receptor beta chains from one sample, sequenced in a study of HIV-infected patients and healthy controls. TCRdb ran MiXCR on the 5' RACE reads and lists one entry per CDR3 protein. The sample consists of roughly 4,200 distinct CDR3 sequences, about an eighth of them appearing once. Sequenced here: blood, sampled before antiretroviral therapy. These receptors were obtained from an adult with HIV infection. Each CDR3 is given with its conserved first and last residue. D genes are given only for firm matches. Clone sizes are given selectively: once, few, many, or a class where the clone is expanded.

15,TRBJ1-2,NA,TRBV23-1,NA,CASSQSGAGSYGYTF,TGCGCCAGCAGTCAATCTGGAGCAGGGAGCTATGGCTACACCTTC
14,TRBJ2-7,NA,TRBV7-9,NA,CSSSFGHGTGEQYF,TGTTCCAGCAGCTTTGGACATGGTACGGGCGAGCAGTACTTC
15,TRBJ2-5,TRBD2,TRBV11-2,medium-sized,CASSLAGDPRETQYF,TGTGCCAGCAGCCTGGCGGGGGACCCCAGGGAGACCCAGTACTTC
16,TRBJ2-3,NA,TRBV19,NA,CASSTRTIGSPDTQYF,TGTGCCAGTAGTACCCGGACTATCGGGAGTCCAGATACGCAGTATTTT
13,TRBJ1-6,NA,TRBV29-1,medium-sized,CSVGLGNNSPLHF,TGCAGCGTTGGGCTGGGTAACAATTCACCCCTCCACTTT
14,TRBJ2-1,NA,TRBV4-1,many,CASSLGPGDNEQFF,TGCGCCAGCAGCCTGGGGCCGGGCGACAATGAGCAGTTCTTC
14,TRBJ1-5,NA,TRBV7-2,NA,CASSLVSEGQPQHF,TGTGCCAGCAGCTTAGTATCGGAAGGTCAGCCCCAGCATTTT
15,TRBJ2-1,NA,TRBV7-9,large,CASSPGRSSYNEQFF,TGTGCCAGCAGCCCTGGACGAAGCTCCTACAATGAGCAGTTCTTC
13,TRBJ1-2,NA,TRBV7-6,many,CASSPIRGNGYTF,TGTGCCAGCAGCCCAATTCGGGGTAATGGCTACACCTTC
16,TRBJ2-5,TRBD2,TRBV5-1,many,CASSLEGTSGPETQYF,TGCGCCAGCAGCTTGGAAGGGACTAGCGGGCCGGAGACCCAGTACTTC
13,TRBJ2-5,NA,TRBV18,medium-sized,CASSQGMEETQYF,TGTGCCAGCTCTCAGGGGATGGAAGAGACCCAGTACTTC
16,TRBJ1-5,NA,TRBV7-2,NA,CASSLRTQDSNQPQHF,TGTGCCAGCAGCTTAAGGACGCAAGATAGCAATCAGCCCCAGCATTTT
15,TRBJ1-2,NA,TRBV9,medium-sized,CASSPAWGSSYGYTF,TGTGCCAGCAGCCCCGCGTGGGGGTCCAGCTATGGCTACACCTTC
13,TRBJ2-5,TRBD2,TRBV29-1,few,CSVVAGGFETQYF,TGCAGCGTTGTAGCGGGAGGGTTTGAGACCCAGTACTTC
13,TRBJ1-1,NA,TRBV28,large,CASSLTQNTEAFF,TGTGCCAGCAGTTTAACACAAAACACTGAAGCTTTCTTT
17,TRBJ2-3,TRBD2,TRBV10-3,NA,CAISEWGLAGVGDTQYF,TGTGCCATCAGTGAATGGGGACTAGCGGGAGTTGGCGATACGCAGTATTTT
15,TRBJ2-5,NA,TRBV29-1,few,CSVEGVADPVETQYF,TGCAGCGTTGAAGGGGTTGCGGACCCAGTCGAGACCCAGTACTTC
14,TRBJ1-5,NA,TRBV27,medium-sized,CASSSQRGGQPQHF,TGTGCCAGCAGTTCACAGCGGGGTGGTCAGCCCCAGCATTTT
12,TRBJ2-5,NA,TRBV5-5,medium-sized,CASSLTGETQYF,TGTGCCAGCAGCTTGACGGGGGAGACCCAGTACTTC
18,TRBJ2-2,NA,TRBV4-2,medium-sized,CASSQDPFATANTGELFF,TGTGCCAGCAGCCAAGACCCTTTCGCGACAGCTAACACCGGGGAGCTGTTTTTT
14,TRBJ1-2,NA,TRBV4-3,medium-sized,CASSQDRGGNGYTF,TGCGCCAGCAGCCAAGATCGTGGGGGTAATGGCTACACCTTC
19,TRBJ2-3,TRBD1,TRBV28,few,CASRGSGLRGRLDTDTQYF,TGTGCCAGCAGAGGTTCCGGACTCAGGGGGAGATTGGACACAGATACGCAGTATTTT
13,TRBJ1-1,NA,TRBV2,medium-sized,CASIPSTGTEAFF,TGTGCCAGCATCCCGAGTACGGGCACTGAAGCTTTCTTT
14,TRBJ1-1,TRBD1,TRBV5-1,NA,CASSSGQGNTEAFF,TGCGCCAGCAGCTCGGGACAGGGGAACACTGAAGCTTTCTTT
13,TRBJ2-1,NA,TRBV7-9,medium-sized,CASSPRTVLEQFF,TGTGCCAGCAGCCCAAGGACAGTCTTGGAACAGTTCTTC
14,TRBJ2-5,TRBD1,TRBV10-3,medium-sized,CAISQGQVGETQYF,TGTGCCATCAGTCAGGGACAGGTAGGAGAGACCCAGTACTTC
16,TRBJ2-3,TRBD2,TRBV5-1,medium-sized,CASSPTSGRAVNTQYF,TGCGCCAGCAGCCCCACTAGCGGGAGGGCCGTGAATACGCAGTATTTT
14,TRBJ1-1,TRBD1,TRBV6-6,medium-sized,CASKTGVKDTEAFF,TGTGCCAGCAAGACAGGGGTTAAGGACACTGAAGCTTTCTTT
16,TRBJ2-3,TRBD2,TRBV6-5,medium-sized,CASSSSTSGFTDTQYF,TGTGCCAGCAGTTCATCGACTAGCGGGTTCACAGATACGCAGTATTTT
15,TRBJ2-1,NA,TRBV7-8,medium-sized,CASSFGSGSYNEQFF,TGTGCCAGCAGCTTCGGGAGTGGTTCCTACAATGAGCAGTTCTTC
13,TRBJ1-2,NA,TRBV19,NA,CASSPKAMLGYTF,TGTGCCAGTAGCCCCAAGGCGATGTTGGGCTACACCTTC
14,TRBJ1-2,NA,TRBV6-5,medium-sized,CASSTRGRYYGYTF,TGTGCCAGCAGTACCCGGGGCAGATACTATGGCTACACCTTC
14,TRBJ2-7,NA,TRBV6-1,once,CASSEQYISYEKYF,TGTGCCAGCAGTGAACAGTACATTTCATACGAGAAGTACTTC
12,TRBJ2-5,NA,TRBV29-1,medium-sized,CSVEAEQETQYF,TGCAGCGTTGAGGCCGAACAAGAGACCCAGTACTTC
15,TRBJ1-1,TRBD1,TRBV5-6,many,CASSPLGQGNTEAFF,TGTGCCAGCAGCCCGTTGGGACAGGGCAATACTGAAGCTTTCTTT
17,TRBJ2-1,TRBD1,TRBV24-1,many,CATSDPRTGSSYNEQFF,TGTGCCACCAGTGACCCTAGGACAGGATCCTCCTACAATGAGCAGTTCTTC
14,TRBJ2-7,NA,TRBV19,medium-sized,CASSIGWPSYEQYF,TGTGCCAGTAGTATAGGGTGGCCCTCCTACGAGCAGTACTTC
12,TRBJ1-6,NA,TRBV30,NA,CAWTGSLPALHF,TGTGCCTGGACAGGGTCCCTCCCAGCCCTCCACTTT
13,TRBJ1-5,NA,TRBV7-9,NA,CASSLGERQPQHF,TGTGCCAGCAGCTTGGGCGAAAGGCAGCCCCAGCATTTT
14,TRBJ2-1,NA,TRBV27,medium-sized,CASSLSGAYNEQFF,TGTGCCAGCAGTTTATCTGGCGCGTACAATGAGCAGTTCTTC
16,TRBJ2-5,TRBD1,TRBV7-9,medium-sized,CASSLSWTGGQETQYF,TGTGCCAGCAGCTTATCGTGGACAGGGGGACAAGAGACCCAGTACTTC
13,TRBJ2-7,NA,TRBV11-3,medium-sized,CASSLGGLGEQYF,TGTGCCAGCAGCTTAGGGGGGCTAGGCGAGCAGTACTTC
14,TRBJ2-7,NA,TRBV29-1,medium-sized,CSVVGASGSDEQYF,TGCAGCGTTGTGGGGGCCTCTGGCAGCGACGAGCAGTACTTC
13,TRBJ2-3,NA,TRBV20-1,many,CSATGTSTDTQYF,TGCAGTGCTACCGGGACTAGCACAGATACGCAGTATTTT
14,TRBJ1-1,NA,TRBV25-1,medium-sized,CASSVGGRISEAFF,TGTGCCAGCAGCGTCGGGGGGCGCATATCTGAAGCTTTCTTT
14,TRBJ2-5,NA,TRBV3-1,medium-sized,CASSPNFVQETQYF,TGTGCCAGCAGCCCTAATTTTGTCCAAGAGACCCAGTACTTC